Included here is one T cell receptor beta chain sequence, with context. What it binds is unknown. Clones were read by immunoSEQ multiplex PCR, and TCRdb kept only the in-frame ones, dropping some. Among roughly 310,000 clones, 88% were seen once, and the ten largest hold around 0.96%. Germline CDR1 SGDLS, CDR2 YYNGEE. This CDR3 is 15 amino acids long. Trimming removed 0 bases at V and 5 bases at J, with 11 bases between. The data stem from a study of cytomegalovirus exposure and HLA in healthy donors. Study outcomes and limitations: Subsequent analysis found a tendency for first-cohort TCR clusters to co-occur within the 120 validation repertoires. High sensitivity and specificity were reportedly achieved when the classifier diagnosed cytomegalovirus status. Investigators reported more than 150 TCR beta chains as tied to cytomegalovirus.

This TCR came from a man aged 30 to 39 in good health and CMV-seronegative. Sequenced input: PBMCs. The chain carries TRBV9 and TRBJ2-2, with D tentatively TRBD2 (7 bases). CDR3 sequence (DNA): TGTGCCAGCAGCGTAGGAGGGGGGGTTACCGGGGAGCTGTTTTTT. Protein sequence: CASSVGGGVTGELFF.